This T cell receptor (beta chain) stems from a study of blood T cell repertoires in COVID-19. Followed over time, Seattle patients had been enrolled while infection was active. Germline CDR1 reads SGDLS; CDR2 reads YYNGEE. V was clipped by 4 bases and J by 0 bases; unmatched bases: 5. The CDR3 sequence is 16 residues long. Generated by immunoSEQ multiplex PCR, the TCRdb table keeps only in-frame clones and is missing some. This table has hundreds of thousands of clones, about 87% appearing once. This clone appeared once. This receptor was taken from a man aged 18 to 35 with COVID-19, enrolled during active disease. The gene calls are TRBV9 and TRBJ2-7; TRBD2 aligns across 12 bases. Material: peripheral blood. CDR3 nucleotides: TGTGCCAGCAGCCACGGACTAGCGGGGAGCTCCTACGAGCAGTACTTC. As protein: CASSHGLAGSSYEQYF.